The subject of this entry is one T cell receptor (beta chain). The record originates from a study of identical twins. TCRdb itself ran the 5' RACE reads through MiXCR, one entry per CDR3 protein. The profile shows hundreds of thousands of distinct CDR3 sequences, 20% to 30% of them singletons. Germline V lookup: CDR1 SNHLY, CDR2 FYNNEI. The CDR3 contains 14 residues. The V end lost 4 bases, the J end lost 8 bases, and 15 bases lay between the germline ends. These sequences were also reported in another study, on T cells expressing NK-cell markers. Turning to that study: Among four donors, these clonotypes also ranked first in the CD3+CD56-NKG2C+ fraction.

The TCR sequence derives from a woman between 18 and 29 years old in good health. The genes are TRBV2 and TRBJ2-1; D gene unclear. Material for sequencing was CD4+ T cells sorted from blood. CDR3 nucleotide sequence: TGTGCCAGCAGTGTTGGATCAAGTGACGATGAGCAGTTCTTC. Its protein is CASSVGSSDDEQFF.